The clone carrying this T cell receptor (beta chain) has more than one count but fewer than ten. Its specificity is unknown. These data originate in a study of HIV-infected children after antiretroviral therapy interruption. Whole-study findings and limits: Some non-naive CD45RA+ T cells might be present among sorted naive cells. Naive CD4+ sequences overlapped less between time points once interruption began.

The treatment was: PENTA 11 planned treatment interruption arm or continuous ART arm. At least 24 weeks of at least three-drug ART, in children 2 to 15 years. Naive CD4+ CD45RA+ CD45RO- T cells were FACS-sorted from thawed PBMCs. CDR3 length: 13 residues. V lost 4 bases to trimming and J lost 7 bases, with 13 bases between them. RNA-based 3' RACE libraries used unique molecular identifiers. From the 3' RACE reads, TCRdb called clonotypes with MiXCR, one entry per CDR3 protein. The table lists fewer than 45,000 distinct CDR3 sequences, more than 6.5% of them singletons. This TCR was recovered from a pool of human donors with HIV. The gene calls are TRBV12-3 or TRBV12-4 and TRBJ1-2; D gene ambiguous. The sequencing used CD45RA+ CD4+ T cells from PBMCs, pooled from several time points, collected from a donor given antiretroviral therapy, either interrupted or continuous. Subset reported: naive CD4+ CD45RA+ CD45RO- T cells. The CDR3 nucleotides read TGTGCCAGCAGTTCTCAATGGGGAACTGGCTACACCTTC. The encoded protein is CASSSQWGTGYTF.